This is a list of T cell receptor beta chains from one sample in a study of molecular identifiers for immune sequencing clone quantification. TCRdb used MiXCR to reprocess the PCR reads, holding one entry per CDR3 protein. The sample contains 490,000 or so distinct CDR3 sequences, over 20% of which appear only once. Sequenced material: naive CD8+ T cells from blood, with Jurkat cell RNA spiked in. Source of these receptors: a human donor in good health. Some libraries in this study had Jurkat cell RNA spiked in. The conserved cysteine and the conserved F or W are not part of the CDR3 here. The D gene is left open where the match is weak.

J gene | D gene | V gene | CDR3 protein
TRBJ2-7 | TRBD2 | TRBV20-1 | SARSSGSSYEQY
TRBJ2-1 | . | TRBV12-3/TRBV12-4 | ASSLVQGISYNEQF
TRBJ2-5 | . | TRBV29-1 | SGRAGSYQETQY
TRBJ2-1 | TRBD2 | TRBV24-1 | ATTRTSGSNEQF
TRBJ1-1 | . | TRBV15 | ATSRETGGGTEAF
TRBJ2-3 | . | TRBV4-1 | AGSPVTASTQY
TRBJ1-2 | TRBD1 | TRBV19 | ASILSSGTGYGYT
TRBJ2-7 | . | TRBV7-8 | ASSFTGPEQY
TRBJ1-1 | TRBD1 | TRBV5-5 | ASSFFHRGALNTEAF
TRBJ2-2 | . | TRBV11-2 | ASSLDVSNTGELF
TRBJ2-7 | . | TRBV19 | ASSVGQNYEQY
TRBJ2-5 | . | TRBV7-6 | ASSLPPPGPKTWETQY
TRBJ1-2 | TRBD1 | TRBV2 | ASKTTGDGYT
TRBJ1-5 | . | TRBV7-2 | ASSFPGLNQPQH
TRBJ1-1 | . | TRBV4-3 | ASSQDLRQLYTEAF
TRBJ2-7 | . | TRBV7-9 | ASSSSDTGPYEQY